Below, one TCR beta chain is given with its context. No antigen is known for it. CDR1 is SGHKS and CDR2 is YYEKEE in the germline V gene (reference sequence). Deletions cut 5 bases from V and 1 base from J, with 12 bases between. This CDR3 comprises 14 residues. The sample comes from a study of cytomegalovirus exposure and HLA in healthy donors. Study-level findings and limits: When a later analysis was performed, an Asian-associated ancestry cluster reportedly had fewer N-insertions than the approximately 680-donor mean. For most TCR beta V segments, an earlier analysis put the productive rate at about 90% or about 30% of the time. Overall, around 160 TCR beta chains were annotated as cytomegalovirus-associated.

The PCR used 60 Vbeta and 13 Jbeta primers. Assay: immunoSEQ multiplex PCR; the TCRdb copy retains only in-frame clones and omits some. There are under 150,000 clones in the sample; 74% occur only once, and 3.5% to 5% lies in the top ten. The chain combines TRBV5-5 with TRBJ1-1; D ambiguous. The sequence derives from a woman aged 40 to 50 in good health and CMV-seropositive. The specimen sequenced was PBMCs. This chain's CDR3 is CASSTVVWNTEAFF. In DNA form, the CDR3 reads TGTGCCAGCAGTACGGTAGTGTGGAACACTGAAGCTTTCTTT.